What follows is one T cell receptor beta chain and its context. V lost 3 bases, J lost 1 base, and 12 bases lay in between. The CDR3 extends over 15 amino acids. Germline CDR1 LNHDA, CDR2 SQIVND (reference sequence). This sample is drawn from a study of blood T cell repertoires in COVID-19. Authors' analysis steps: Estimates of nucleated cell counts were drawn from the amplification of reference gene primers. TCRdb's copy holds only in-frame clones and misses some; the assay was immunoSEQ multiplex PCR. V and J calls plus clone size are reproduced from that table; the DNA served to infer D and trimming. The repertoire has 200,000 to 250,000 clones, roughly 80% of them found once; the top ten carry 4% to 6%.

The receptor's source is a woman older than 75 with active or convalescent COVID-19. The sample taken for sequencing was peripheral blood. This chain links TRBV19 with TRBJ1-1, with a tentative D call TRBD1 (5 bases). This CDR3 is CASSILRGRNTEAFF. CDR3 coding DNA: TGTGCCAGTAGTATTCTTAGGGGCCGGAACACTGAAGCTTTCTTT.